These 25 T cell receptor beta chains were sequenced from one sample in a study of Ad26.COV2.S vaccination and SARS-CoV-2 variants. Indicated treatment: over 15 received Ad26.COV2.S at low or high dose, single or two shots; about 5 received placebo; per-sample allocation not given. Sampling was done on day 63 after the first vaccine or placebo injection. Produced via immunoSEQ multiplex PCR; TCRdb's table is partial and in-frame only. The table has 440,000 or so clones, 80% to 90% seen once. The specimen comprised peripheral blood, sampled in a trial of Ad26.COV2.S vaccine versus placebo. Every receptor here comes from a person between 18 and 60 years old who received the Ad26.COV2.S COVID-19 vaccine or a placebo.

The chain employs TRBV6-5 and TRBJ2-5; D remains ambiguous. Trimming removed 0 bases from V and 4 bases from J, with 12 bases in between. The CDR3 runs 15 residues. Germline V gene sequence: CDR1 MNHEY, CDR2 SVGAGI. CDR3 sequence reads: CASSYSGIPLETQYF. DNA of the CDR3: TGTGCCAGCAGTTACTCGGGGATACCACTAGAGACCCAGTACTTC.

CDR3 sequence (DNA): TGTGCCAGCAGTTTACAAGTATCAGATACGCAGTATTTT. Residues: CASSLQVSDTQYF. The chain combines TRBV12-3 or TRBV12-4 with TRBJ2-3, with no clear D. Trimming cost V 2 bases and J 4 bases, with 7 bases left between them. The CDR3 spans 13 residues.

CDR3 coding DNA: TGTGCCAGCAGCTTGGCCGGCAGGGAGGACACTGAAGCTTTCTTT. Translated: CASSLAGREDTEAFF. This chain joins TRBV5-5 and TRBJ1-1; weak D call: TRBD1 (5 bases). Germline V CDR1 and CDR2: SGHKS, YYEKEE (reference sequence). Trimming removed 0 bases at V and 3 bases at J, with 12 bases between. This CDR3 spans 15 amino acids.

The chain is built from TRBV6-2 or TRBV6-3 and TRBJ2-1; TRBD1 matches 10 bases. J gave up 9 bases and V 4 bases, and 15 bases lay outside the gene matches. The V gene's germline CDR1 is MNHEY and CDR2 SVGEGT. The CDR3 extends over 17 amino acids. CDR3 protein: CASSSPIRDRGPGEQFF. CDR3 sequence (DNA): TGTGCCAGCAGTTCCCCTATCCGGGACAGGGGACCAGGTGAGCAGTTCTTC.

This chain links TRBV19 with TRBJ2-1, with 7 bases lining up with TRBD2. This CDR3 is built from 14 residues. Germline V gene sequence: CDR1 LNHDA, CDR2 SQIVND (reference sequence). The V and J ends lost 5 bases and 3 bases, in that order; junction bases with no gene match: 4. CDR3 residues: CASSSERDYNEQFF. The CDR3 DNA follows: TGTGCCAGTAGTTCCGAGCGGGACTACAATGAGCAGTTCTTC.

The chain combines TRBV12-3 or TRBV12-4 with TRBJ1-6, with D possibly being TRBD1 (5 bases). The length of the CDR3 is 13 residues. V lost 5 bases and J lost 7, with 9 bases in between. The CDR3 spells CASSRTTNSPLHF. CDR3 in DNA: TGTGCCAGCAGTCGGACAACGAATTCACCCCTCCACTTT.

The chain has TRBV28 and TRBJ1-5; 7 bases are a match to TRBD1. Per the germline V gene, CDR1 is MDHEN and CDR2 is SYDVKM. The CDR3 extends over 13 amino acids. CDR3 amino acids: CTTRQGFNQPQHF. As DNA, the CDR3 is TGTACCACGCGACAGGGCTTCAATCAGCCCCAGCATTTT. The full variable domain, in which reference TRBV28 and TRBJ1-5 provide the parts outside the CDR3, is DVKVTQSSRYLVKRTGEKVFLECVQDMDHENMFWYRQDPGLGLRLIYFSYDVKMKEKGDIPEGYSVSREKKERFSLILESASTNQTSMYLCTTRQGFNQPQHFGDGTRLSIL.

The chain carries TRBV28 and TRBJ2-7, with a weak D call TRBD1 (6 bases). CDR3 size: 15 residues. Deletions cut 3 bases from V and 2 bases from J, with 14 bases between. CDR1 is MDHEN and CDR2 is SYDVKM in the germline V gene. The CDR3 sequence: CASSFQGIAAYEQYF. The DNA for the CDR3 is TGTGCCAGCAGTTTCCAGGGGATAGCAGCCTACGAGCAGTACTTC.

This clone was seen a handful of times. The chain links TRBV14 to TRBJ1-3; 7 bases are a match to TRBD1. Per the germline V gene, CDR1 is SGHDN and CDR2 is FVKESK. V lost 4 bases to trimming and J lost 4 bases; unmatched junction nucleotides: 13. This CDR3 comprises 17 residues. The CDR3 loop reads CASSPVGTDYFGNTIYF. The CDR3 coding sequence is TGTGCCAGCAGCCCGGTGGGGACAGACTACTTCGGAAACACCATATATTTT.

The DNA of the CDR3 is TGTGCCAGCAGTCAATACAGGGACCCTGAAGCTTTCTTT. This gives the protein CASSQYRDPEAFF. This chain links TRBV6-5 with TRBJ1-1, with D possibly matching TRBD1 (6 bases). The V gene lost 5 bases and the J gene lost 6 bases, with 13 bases spanning the gap. Germline V lookup: CDR1 MNHEY, CDR2 SVGAGI. The CDR3 length is 13 residues.

The chain combines TRBV6-5 with TRBJ2-7, with D possibly being TRBD1 (6 bases). CDR1 is MNHEY and CDR2 is SVGAGI in the germline V gene. This CDR3 comprises 15 residues. The V gene lost 5 bases and the J gene lost 3 bases, with 17 bases spanning the gap. CDR3 sequence (DNA): TGTGCCAGCAGTCTTCTGGACAGTTTTGACTACGAGCAGTACTTC. This translates into CASSLLDSFDYEQYF.

This clone was seen once. The rearrangement uses TRBV7-2 and TRBJ1-1; no definite D call. The CDR3 length is 13 residues. V gave up 1 base and J gave up 4 bases, with 7 bases separating them. Per germline, CDR1 SGHTA and CDR2 FQGNSA. Here the CDR3 DNA reads TGTGCCAGCAGCTTAGGTGTCTCCACTGAAGCTTTCTTT. This codes for CASSLGVSTEAFF. The entire variable domain, with the rest obtained from reference TRBV7-2 and TRBJ1-1, is as follows: GAGVSQSPSNKVTEKGKDVELRCDPISGHTALYWYRQSLGQGLEFLIYFQGNSAPDKSGLPSDRFSAERTGGSVSTLTIQRTQQEDSAVYLCASSLGVSTEAFFGQGTRLTVV.

The V and J genes are TRBV12-3 or TRBV12-4 and TRBJ2-1; D gene ambiguous. CDR3 length: 11 residues. Trimming stripped 10 bases from V and 8 bases from J, with 12 bases between. Written as DNA, the CDR3 is TGTGCCACTAAAGGATCGGATGAGCAGTTCTTC. This sequence encodes CATKGSDEQFF.

The rearrangement links TRBV2 to TRBJ2-3; TRBD2 is a possible D gene (6 bases). V lost 5 bases, J lost 1 base, and 10 bases lay in between. Looked up from germline, CDR1 is SNHLY and CDR2 is FYNNEI. The CDR3 sequence is 14 residues long. CDR3 sequence reads: CASSRELRTDTQYF. The CDR3 DNA reads as TGTGCCAGCAGTCGGGAGCTGCGCACAGATACGCAGTATTTT.

The CDR3 nucleotides are TGTGCCAGAAGCTTTGGGGGGCCCCAGCATTTT. Residues: CARSFGGPQHF. This chain joins TRBV5-3 and TRBJ1-5; tentatively, D is TRBD1 (5 bases). Being an ORF, TRBV5-3 has a function that is uncertain. Trimming shortened V by 2 bases and J by 9 bases, and 6 bases separated the two germline ends. The CDR3 is 11 residues long.

This sequence joins TRBV18 and TRBJ2-2; possible D gene TRBD1, 5 bases. CDR1 and CDR2 (germline): KGHSH, LQKENI. The CDR3 sequence is 14 residues long. Trimming took 6 bases from V and 0 from J, leaving 8 bases between them. The CDR3 nucleotides are TGTGCCAGCTCCCAGGGCACGAACACCGGGGAGCTGTTTTTT. Amino acid sequence: CASSQGTNTGELFF.

The chain links TRBV14 to TRBJ2-7; TRBD1 matches 7 bases. V was pared by 4 bases and J by 3 bases, with 9 bases of the junction left unmatched. Germline values: CDR1 SGHDN, CDR2 FVKESK. The CDR3 loop spans 15 amino acids. The DNA for the CDR3 is TGTGCCAGCAGCCGGCCGGGACAGAAAAACTACGAGCAGTACTTC. Its translation is CASSRPGQKNYEQYF.

CDR3 in DNA: TGCGCCAGCAGCCCCGGACAGGACGATGAGCAGTTCTTC. Protein sequence: CASSPGQDDEQFF. The chain is built from TRBV5-1 and TRBJ2-1; 7 positions agree with TRBD1. In germline, CDR1 is SGHRS, CDR2 YFSETQ. The CDR3 has 13 residues. The junction had 6 bases not matched to a gene; V was cut back by 4 bases and J by 8 bases.

The chain is built from TRBV29-1 and TRBJ1-1, with D possibly TRBD1 on 5 matching bases. The CDR3 contains 15 residues. Trimming removed 6 bases at V and 3 bases at J, with 20 bases between. The germline V gene encodes CDR1 SQVTM and CDR2 ANQGSEA. The CDR3 nucleotides are TGCAGCGTCGAGATCTCCAGGGTTTTGGACACTGAAGCTTTCTTT. It specifies CSVEISRVLDTEAFF.

The CDR3: CASSPPTTGSNYGYTF. In DNA, the CDR3 is TGTGCCAGCAGCCCTCCGACTACAGGGAGTAACTATGGCTACACCTTC. The chain joins TRBV6-7 to TRBJ1-2; tentative D call: TRBD1 (6 bases). TRBV6-7 is known as an ORF, though its function is uncertain. Trimming removed 6 bases at V and 1 base at J, with 18 bases between. This CDR3 has 16 amino acids.

This chain's CDR3 is CAISRTLDQPQHF. In DNA form, the CDR3 reads TGTGCCATCAGTCGGACACTGGATCAGCCCCAGCATTTT. J is TRBJ1-5 and V is TRBV10-3; perhaps TRBD1 as D (5 bases). The germline V gene encodes CDR1 ENHRY and CDR2 SYGVKD. This CDR3 contains 13 residues. V lost 5 bases, J lost 5 bases, and 10 bases lay in between.

This rearrangement joins TRBV27 to TRBJ2-3; TRBD2 agrees at 13 bases. The V gene end was trimmed by 5 bases and the J gene end by 4 bases; junction bases not matched to a gene: 9. Germline assignment: CDR1 MNHEY and CDR2 SMNVEV (reference sequence). The CDR3 consists of 17 residues. The CDR3, as DNA: TGTGCCAGCAGTGGCAGACTAGCGGGGGGAGTGTCAGATACGCAGTATTTT. Amino acid sequence: CASSGRLAGGVSDTQYF.

The genes are TRBV11-2 and TRBJ2-2; D not certain. Trimming took off 2 bases at V and 6 bases at J, with 1 base between the two ends. CDR1 SGHAT and CDR2 FQNNGV come from the germline V gene. This CDR3 has 11 amino acids. The CDR3, as DNA: TGTGCCAGCAGCTTACCCGGGGAGCTGTTTTTT. Translation gives CASSLPGELFF.

The V and J genes are TRBV11-2 and TRBJ2-3; 7 nucleotides line up with TRBD2. The V and J ends lost 4 bases and 1 base, in that order; junction bases with no gene match: 5. Germline CDR1 is SGHAT and CDR2 is FQNNGV. The CDR3 extends over 15 amino acids. CDR3 in DNA: TGTGCCAGCAGCTCACGGGAGGAGGGCACAGATACGCAGTATTTT. Its protein is CASSSREEGTDTQYF.

The rearrangement uses TRBV4-1 and TRBJ1-1; TRBD1 is a possible D gene (6 bases). Trimming cost V 3 bases and J 3 bases, with 20 bases left between them. The CDR3 consists of 17 residues. Germline lookup yields CDR1 MGHRA and CDR2 YSYEKL. CDR3 sequence reads: CASSQGGAGLSYTEAFF. The CDR3 DNA reads as TGCGCCAGCAGCCAGGGGGGGGCAGGTTTATCGTACACTGAAGCTTTCTTT.